The 28 T cell receptor beta chains presented below share a single source sample, sequenced in a study of OX40 agonist ivuxolimab in advanced cancers. The data were produced by immunoSEQ multiplex PCR, yet TCRdb's version contains in-frame clones alone and is incomplete. The sample consists of fewer than 90,000 clones, 89% of them appearing once. The sequencing here drew on CD4+ or CD8+ T cells sorted from blood, taken in a trial of the OX40 agonist ivuxolimab. The receptors here all came from an adult with an advanced solid tumor such as melanoma, head and neck, liver or kidney cancer.

The rearrangement joins TRBV9 to TRBJ1-2; 7 bases fit TRBD1. The CDR3 length is 17 residues. V lost 3 bases to trimming and J lost 0 bases; unmatched junction nucleotides: 11. From germline, CDR1 is SGDLS and CDR2 YYNGEE. CDR3 amino acids: CASSAALGTATNYGYTF. The CDR3 DNA is TGTGCCAGCAGCGCCGCCCTCGGGACAGCGACTAACTATGGCTACACCTTC.

DNA for the CDR3: TGTGCCAGTAGTATTGGAGGGTGGGGGGTGGATTCACCCCTCCACTTT. It encodes CASSIGGWGVDSPLHF. This chain connects TRBV19 to TRBJ1-6, with D possibly matching TRBD1 (5 bases). The CDR3 totals 16 residues. Trimming took off 3 bases at V and 8 bases at J, with 17 bases between the two ends. CDR1 is LNHDA, CDR2 SQIVND, per germline (reference sequence).

The rearrangement links TRBV7-8 to TRBJ1-3, with no clear D. Germline values: CDR1 SGHVS, CDR2 FQNEAQ. The CDR3 runs 15 residues. The V end lost 1 base, the J end lost 0 bases, and 7 bases lay between the germline ends. CDR3 DNA: TGTGCCAGCAGCTTAGGGGCCTTCTCTGGAAACACCATATATTTT. This codes for CASSLGAFSGNTIYF.

The rearrangement links TRBV29-1 to TRBJ2-7; TRBD1 is a possible D gene (6 bases). Trimming left V 7 bases short and J 0 bases short, with 10 bases between. CDR3 length: 12 residues. Germline V CDR1 and CDR2: SQVTM, ANQGSEA. CDR3: CSAKDSSYEQYF. CDR3 sequence (DNA): TGCAGCGCAAAGGACAGCTCCTACGAGCAGTACTTC.

The chain is built from TRBV4-2 and TRBJ2-3, with 15 bases fitting TRBD2. In germline, CDR1 is LGHNA, CDR2 YNFKEQ. The V segment lost 1 base and the J segment 6 bases; nucleotides outside the gene matches: 8. The CDR3 has 18 amino acids. In DNA, the CDR3 is TGTGCCAGCAGCCAAGCCGGACTAGCGGGAGGGCCATATGATACGCAGTATTTT. Its protein product is CASSQAGLAGGPYDTQYF.

The gene calls are TRBV15 and TRBJ1-5; 9 bases fit TRBD1. The CDR3 spans 16 residues. CDR1 and CDR2 from the germline V gene are LNHNV and YYDKDF (reference sequence). Trimming at V came to 2 bases and at J to 4 bases, leaving 6 bases not matched to a gene. The CDR3 DNA reads as TGTGCCACCAGCAGAACCGGGACAGGGAGAAATCAGCCCCAGCATTTT. This encodes CATSRTGTGRNQPQHF.

The CDR3 region has the DNA TGTGCCAGCAGCACCGTAAATGAGCAGTTCTTC. This encodes CASSTVNEQFF. The rearrangement links TRBV11-2 to TRBJ2-1; D not resolved. V dropped 5 bases and J dropped 7 bases, with 6 bases sitting between them. Germline V gene sequence: CDR1 SGHAT, CDR2 FQNNGV. The CDR3 is made up of 11 amino acids. Looking up the rest from reference TRBV11-2 and TRBJ2-1 gives the full variable domain: EAGVAQSPRYKIIEKRQSVAFWCNPISGHATLYWYQQILGQGPKLLIQFQNNGVVDDSQLPKDRFSAERLKGVDSTLKIQPAKLEDSAVYLCASSTVNEQFFGPGTRLTVL.

CDR3 amino acids: CASRVRGEGATREQYF. The CDR3 nucleotides read TGTGCCAGCAGAGTCCGTGGGGAGGGTGCTACTCGGGAGCAGTACTTC. The rearrangement joins TRBV28 to TRBJ2-7; 7 bases are shared with TRBD2. This CDR3 spans 16 amino acids. Trimming cost V 6 bases and J 7 bases; bases outside gene matches: 18. Germline V lookup: CDR1 MDHEN, CDR2 SYDVKM.

The rearrangement uses TRBV7-2 and TRBJ2-1, with 8 bases identical to TRBD2. The V gene end was trimmed by 5 bases and the J gene end by 0 bases; junction bases not matched to a gene: 12. The CDR3 is made up of 18 amino acids. The germline CDR1 and CDR2 sequences are SGHTA and FQGNSA. CDR3 bases: TGTGCCAGCAGCCGAATTTTTGGACTAGCCGGCTCCTACAATGAGCAGTTCTTC. Its translation: CASSRIFGLAGSYNEQFF.

This clone has just a few counts. The CDR3 here is CASSSSSSGTAGGYTF. Written as DNA, the CDR3 is TGCGCCAGCAGCTCGTCAAGCAGTGGAACAGCGGGAGGCTACACCTTC. The genes are TRBV5-1 and TRBJ1-2; D not resolved. V was pared by 3 bases and J by 8 bases, with 23 bases between. Germline CDR1 and CDR2: SGHRS and YFSETQ. The CDR3 consists of 16 residues.

The gene calls are TRBV20-1 and TRBJ2-1; D is unresolved. CDR3 length equals 11 residues. V was shortened by 5 bases and J by 9 bases, with 11 bases between the two germline ends. CDR1 and CDR2 from the germline V gene are DFQATT and SNEGSKA (reference sequence). CDR3 bases: TGCAGTGCTGGGCCCCAGCCTGAGCAGTTCTTC. It is translated as CSAGPQPEQFF.

The rearrangement links TRBV28 to TRBJ1-2; D remains ambiguous. The CDR3 is 14 amino acids. V lost 3 bases and J lost 7, with 15 bases in between. CDR1 and CDR2 (germline): MDHEN, SYDVKM. DNA of the CDR3: TGTGCCAGCAGTTTGTTCGACCGTGTCGGTGGCTACACCTTC. It yields the protein CASSLFDRVGGYTF.

The V call is TRBV6-6, the J call TRBJ1-2, with 7 bases aligning to TRBD1. Per the germline V gene, CDR1 is MNHNY and CDR2 is SVGAGI (reference sequence). J gave up 1 base and V 5 bases, and 1 base lay outside the gene matches. The CDR3 is 13 residues long. CDR3 residues: CASSRDSNYGYTF. The CDR3 nucleotides read TGTGCCAGCAGTCGGGACAGTAACTATGGCTACACCTTC.

This rearrangement joins TRBV5-6 to TRBJ2-5; D is undetermined. CDR1 SGHDT and CDR2 YYEEEE come from the germline V gene. Trimming pared 4 bases from V and 4 bases from J, leaving 14 bases between. The CDR3 sequence is 14 residues long. CDR3 nucleotides: TGTGCCAGCAGCGTGTCAGAACGAACAGAGACCCAGTACTTC. It specifies CASSVSERTETQYF.

V is TRBV28 and J is TRBJ1-5; TRBD1 is a possible D gene (6 bases). The CDR3 is 13 amino acids. The ends were cut back, 5 bases at V and 9 bases at J, with 14 bases in the middle. The germline V gene has CDR1 MDHEN and CDR2 SYDVKM. CDR3 region: CASSPPGVRPQHF. CDR3 coding DNA: TGTGCCAGCAGTCCCCCAGGGGTAAGGCCCCAGCATTTT. Filled out from reference TRBV28 and TRBJ1-5, the complete variable domain reads DVKVTQSSRYLVKRTGEKVFLECVQDMDHENMFWYRQDPGLGLRLIYFSYDVKMKEKGDIPEGYSVSREKKERFSLILESASTNQTSMYLCASSPPGVRPQHFGDGTRLSIL.

V gene TRBV28 combines with J gene TRBJ1-5, with TRBD1 as a possible D gene (6 bases). Germline CDR1 MDHEN, CDR2 SYDVKM. V was trimmed by 2 bases and J by 0 bases, leaving 20 bases between them. The CDR3 is 19 residues long. CDR3 coding DNA: TGTGCCAGCAGTTTAAAGGGGGATACCTTCCGTTTTAGCAATCAGCCCCAGCATTTT. Translated: CASSLKGDTFRFSNQPQHF.

The V call is TRBV7-3, the J call TRBJ1-1; possibly TRBD1 for D (6 bases). Between the trimmed V and J ends, which lost 2 bases and 5 bases, there was a span of 9 bases. CDR3 length equals 13 residues. Germline assignment: CDR1 SGHTA and CDR2 FQGTGA. In DNA, the CDR3 is TGTGCCAGCAGCTTATCAGGGGCGACTGAAGCTTTCTTT. It translates to CASSLSGATEAFF.

Points on this clone: This specimen includes other DNA sequences encoding the same CDR3. The rearrangement joins TRBV5-1 to TRBJ2-3, with 7 positions matching TRBD1. The V gene end was trimmed by 0 bases and the J gene end by 4 bases; junction bases not matched to a gene: 2. The CDR3 is made up of 14 amino acids. Germline CDR1 is SGHRS and CDR2 is YFSETQ. CDR3 DNA: TGCGCCAGCAGCTTGGGACAGGGTGCAGATACGCAGTATTTT. It codes for CASSLGQGADTQYF.

This rearrangement joins TRBV28 to TRBJ2-7; 8 bases map to TRBD2. There are 13 residues in the CDR3. The trim removed 6 bases at V and 6 bases at J, leaving 7 bases unmatched. Germline CDR1 is MDHEN and CDR2 is SYDVKM. In nucleotides, the CDR3 is TGTGCCAGCAGGGTAGTAGCGGGGAGCGAGCAGTACTTC. Translation gives CASRVVAGSEQYF.

The CDR3 DNA sequence: TGTGCTAGTGGCAGCCCTAGCCTGAGCTCCTACGAGCAGTACGTC. Translated: CASGSPSLSSYEQYV. J is TRBJ2-7 and V is TRBV12-5; TRBD2 is a possible D gene (5 bases). Germline V CDR1 and CDR2: LGHNT, FRNRAP. Trimming cost V 6 bases and J 0 bases, with 15 bases left between them. The CDR3 has 15 residues.

The chain combines TRBV28 with TRBJ1-4, with 7 bases that match TRBD1. Trimming cost V 8 bases and J 8 bases; bases outside gene matches: 14. From germline, CDR1 is MDHEN and CDR2 SYDVKM. The CDR3 length is 15 residues. For the CDR3, the DNA is TGTGCCAGCCTCCTCCGGGACAGATTCCGGGAAAAACTGTTTTTT. The encoded protein is CASLLRDRFREKLFF.

The J gene is TRBJ1-1, the V gene TRBV18; the match to TRBD1 covers 7 bases. The CDR3 is 16 residues long. Trimming at V came to 1 base and at J to 1 base, leaving 6 bases not matched to a gene. The germline CDR1 and CDR2 sequences are KGHSH and LQKENI. The CDR3 region has the DNA TGTGCCAGCTCACCACAACAGGGGAGCTCGAACACTGAAGCTTTCTTT. It translates to CASSPQQGSSNTEAFF.

The chain uses TRBV7-3 and TRBJ2-3, with TRBD1 identical over 7 bases. The junction had 8 bases not matched to a gene; V was cut back by 2 bases and J by 3 bases. CDR3 length: 16 amino acids. Germline loops: CDR1 SGHTA, CDR2 FQGTGA. DNA of the CDR3: TGTGCCAGCAGCTTAGGCCGGGACAGAGTTACAGATACGCAGTATTTT. This translates into CASSLGRDRVTDTQYF.

The gene calls are TRBV7-2 and TRBJ1-2; D unresolved. Trimming left V 1 base short and J 4 bases short, with 10 bases between. Germline values: CDR1 SGHTA, CDR2 FQGNSA. CDR3 length equals 14 residues. CDR3 amino acids: CASSLVAGIYGYTF. DNA for the CDR3: TGTGCCAGCAGCTTAGTGGCGGGGATCTATGGCTACACCTTC.

The chain carries TRBV13 and TRBJ2-7; 12 positions match TRBD2. This CDR3 region has 18 residues. The V gene end was trimmed by 1 base and the J gene end by 2 bases; junction bases not matched to a gene: 9. Germline loops: CDR1 PRHDT, CDR2 FYEKMQ (reference sequence). The CDR3, as DNA: TGTGCCAGCAGCTTAGACGGACTAGCGGGACTAGGCCCCTACGAGCAGTACTTC. Protein product: CASSLDGLAGLGPYEQYF.

The chain combines TRBV5-6 with TRBJ1-1; D is unclear. Trimming stripped 2 bases from V and 7 bases from J, with 9 bases between. The germline CDR1 and CDR2 sequences are SGHDT and YYEEEE. CDR3 size: 12 residues. This CDR3 reads CASSFEGFEAFF. CDR3 DNA sequence: TGTGCCAGCAGCTTCGAGGGTTTTGAAGCTTTCTTT.

The table lists this clone with a count of one. The genes are TRBV18 and TRBJ2-1, with TRBD2 matching 11 bases. The trim removed 3 bases at V and 10 bases at J, leaving 5 bases unmatched. The CDR3 is made up of 14 amino acids. Germline V gives CDR1 KGHSH, CDR2 LQKENI. CDR3 coding DNA: TGTGCCAGCTCACCGGGACTAGCGGTCAAGGAGCAGTTCTTC. Protein product: CASSPGLAVKEQFF.

The sample holds a few counts of this clone. The gene calls are TRBV5-1 and TRBJ1-5, with D maybe TRBD1 (5 bases). Trimming pared 4 bases from V and 9 bases from J, leaving 20 bases between. The length of the CDR3 is 15 residues. Germline CDR1 and CDR2: SGHRS and YFSETQ. The CDR3, as DNA: TGCGCCAGCAGCAGAGACGGGACCCTTTATGGGCCCCAGCATTTT. Translation: CASSRDGTLYGPQHF. Drawing the rest from reference TRBV5-1 and TRBJ1-5, the complete variable domain is KAGVTQTPRYLIKTRGQQVTLSCSPISGHRSVSWYQQTPGQGLQFLFEYFSETQRNKGNFPGRFSGRQFSNSRSEMNVSTLELGDSALYLCASSRDGTLYGPQHFGDGTRLSIL.